A selection of T cell receptor beta chains follows, all from one sample in a study of identical twins. TCRdb re-called the 5' RACE reads through MiXCR, storing one row per CDR3 protein. The sample contains 200,000 to 250,000 distinct CDR3 sequences, more than 6.5% of which appear only once. These data also featured in a second study, about yellow fever vaccine responses in identical twins.

Material: memory (CD45RO+) T cells sorted from blood. All receptors come from a woman aged 18-30 years in good health. Both conserved end residues are part of each CDR3. D genes are given only for firm matches. The size field is filled for only some rows; it gives once, few, many or a size class.

TGTGCCAGCAGCTTACTTGGACTAGCTCCAGATACGCAGTATTTT	CASSLLGLAPDTQYF	.	TRBJ2-3	TRBV7-2	TRBD2
TGTGCCAGCAGCGTTGGACCCTCCGGGGCTCCTATTCAGTACTTC	CASSVGPSGAPIQYF	.	TRBJ2-4	TRBV5-5	.
TGTGCCAGCAGTGATTGGACTAGCGGGGGGGCGGGCAATGAGCAGTTCTTC	CASSDWTSGGAGNEQFF	few	TRBJ2-1	TRBV2	TRBD2
TGCGCCAGCAGCCAGTATAGCACAGATACGCAGTATTTT	CASSQYSTDTQYF	many	TRBJ2-3	TRBV4-3	.
TGTGCCAGCAGCTTATATGCTAGCGGGGTAGGAGAGACCCAGTACTTC	CASSLYASGVGETQYF	many	TRBJ2-5	TRBV7-2	TRBD2
TGCGCCAGCAGTGACTCGACAGGGTCCTATGGCTACACCTTC	CASSDSTGSYGYTF	.	TRBJ1-2	TRBV10-2	TRBD1
TGTGCCAGCAGCTTTGAGGGTACTGCCAGGGTCACCGGGGAGCTGTTTTTT	CASSFEGTARVTGELFF	.	TRBJ2-2	TRBV7-2	.
TGCAGTGGCGGAGGGAGGAGCGCCGGCTCCTACAATGAGCAGTTCTTC	CSGGGRSAGSYNEQFF	few	TRBJ2-1	TRBV20-1	.
TGTGCCAGCGTTGACAGGGTGGCCAAAAACATTCAGTACTTC	CASVDRVAKNIQYF	many	TRBJ2-4	TRBV28	TRBD1
TGTGCCAGCAGCCCCGCGACAGGTTTACAAGAGACCCAGTACTTC	CASSPATGLQETQYF	many	TRBJ2-5	TRBV7-3	.
TGTGCCAGCGGGCCCTCCGGGACGGGCTCCTACGAGCAGTACTTC	CASGPSGTGSYEQYF	.	TRBJ2-7	TRBV6-1	.
TGTGCCTGGAGTCAACATACACCCCTCCACTTT	CAWSQHTPLHF	few	TRBJ1-6	TRBV30	.
TGCAGTGCTGGCGTTAAGGGACAGCAAGAGACCCAGTACTTC	CSAGVKGQQETQYF	.	TRBJ2-5	TRBV20-1	TRBD1
TGTGCCAGCAGATCTAACAGGGGGCAAGACGTGACCCAGTACTTC	CASRSNRGQDVTQYF	many	TRBJ2-5	TRBV12-3/TRBV12-4	TRBD1
TGTGCCAGCAGCTCCCGACAGGACTCCTACGAGCAGTACTTC	CASSSRQDSYEQYF	many	TRBJ2-7	TRBV7-2	.
TGCGCCAGCAGCCAAGATAAGGGAACAGGGCAGGCCTACGAGCAGTACTTC	CASSQDKGTGQAYEQYF	.	TRBJ2-7	TRBV4-3	.
TGCAGTGCAAACGATGGACTAGCGGGAGATACGCAGTATTTT	CSANDGLAGDTQYF	.	TRBJ2-3	TRBV20-1	TRBD2
TGCAGTGCTAGAGAGCTAGCGGGGATTTACAATGAGCAGTTCTTC	CSARELAGIYNEQFF	few	TRBJ2-1	TRBV20-1	TRBD2
TGCGCCAGCAGCTTCAAGGGTCCCGAGCAGTACTTC	CASSFKGPEQYF	.	TRBJ2-7	TRBV5-1	.
TGTGCCAGCACCAGCGGGGGGCTCACAGATACGCAGTATTTT	CASTSGGLTDTQYF	.	TRBJ2-3	TRBV28	TRBD2
TGTGCCAGCGGGTGGGACAGGAAGCCTGAAAAACTGTTTTTT	CASGWDRKPEKLFF	.	TRBJ1-4	TRBV18	TRBD1
TGTGCCAGCAGTGAACAAAGGGGGTCTACTTTCTTT	CASSEQRGSTFF	.	TRBJ1-1	TRBV25-1	.
TGTGCCAGCAGTCCCTTTGGACTAGCGGGAACCCAAGAGACCCAGTACTTC	CASSPFGLAGTQETQYF	many	TRBJ2-5	TRBV28	TRBD2
TGCAGTGCGGTGGTGGGAGACAGTCACTCCTACGAGCAGTACTTC	CSAVVGDSHSYEQYF	few	TRBJ2-7	TRBV20-1	.
TGTGCCAGCAGTTTATTGAGCAACCAGGGCACAGATACGCAGTATTTT	CASSLLSNQGTDTQYF	few	TRBJ2-3	TRBV28	.
TGTGCCAGCAGCTCCCGGGGGTACCAGTACTTC	CASSSRGYQYF	few	TRBJ2-5	TRBV7-2	.
TGTGCCAGCAGTGGGATTAAAGGGGATGGCTACACCTTC	CASSGIKGDGYTF	.	TRBJ1-2	TRBV25-1	.
TGTGCCAGCAGCCGGACAGGGGACTCTGGAAACACCATATATTTT	CASSRTGDSGNTIYF	few	TRBJ1-3	TRBV9	TRBD1
TGTGCCAGCAGCTTATTTCGCGGGGGGTTTTACAATGAGCAGTTCTTC	CASSLFRGGFYNEQFF	.	TRBJ2-1	TRBV7-2	TRBD2
TGCAGTGCTAGAGGACAGGGGGGACCCAAGGCTGAGTTTGGAAACATTCAGTACTTC	CSARGQGGPKAEFGNIQYF	many	TRBJ2-4	TRBV20-1	TRBD1
TGCGCCAGCAGCTTAACGGGGGGGCCTTACGAGCAGTACTTC	CASSLTGGPYEQYF	many	TRBJ2-7	TRBV5-1	TRBD2
TGTGCCAGCAGCCCGACTAGCGGGAGTGGGCATACGCAGTATTTT	CASSPTSGSGHTQYF	.	TRBJ2-3	TRBV11-2	TRBD2
TGTGCCAGCAGTTTCTACAGCTCCTACGAGCAGTACTTC	CASSFYSSYEQYF	many	TRBJ2-7	TRBV12-3/TRBV12-4	.
TGCAGCGGAGTGACAGAGAACTATGGCTACACCTTC	CSGVTENYGYTF	few	TRBJ1-2	TRBV29-1	.
TGCGCCAGCAGCCCTCAGGAGTCCTACGAGCAGTACTTC	CASSPQESYEQYF	.	TRBJ2-7	TRBV5-1	.
TGTGCCAGCAGCTTCGGCAGGGTCGATTCACCCCTCCACTTT	CASSFGRVDSPLHF	few	TRBJ1-6	TRBV7-2	.
TGCAGTGCTAGAGGGGGGATGGCCAGCGGGGGAGATACGCAGTATTTT	CSARGGMASGGDTQYF	.	TRBJ2-3	TRBV20-1	TRBD2
TGTGCCAGCAGCGTAGTTCCCGACACCGGGGAGCTGTTTTTT	CASSVVPDTGELFF	many	TRBJ2-2	TRBV9	.
TGTGCCAGCAGCTTATTTAATCGGCGGGGCAATCAGCCCCAGCATTTT	CASSLFNRRGNQPQHF	.	TRBJ1-5	TRBV7-2	.
TGTGCCACCCTAGCGGGGACCGGCCCCTCACCCCTCCACTTT	CATLAGTGPSPLHF	.	TRBJ1-6	TRBV2	.
TGTGCCAGCAGTTTACTCGGGGGGGCCGGGGATACGCAGTATTTT	CASSLLGGAGDTQYF	many	TRBJ2-3	TRBV28	TRBD2
TGCAGTGCTAGAGTGGACCTCGGAAACACCATATATTTT	CSARVDLGNTIYF	many	TRBJ1-3	TRBV20-1	.
TGTGCCAGCAAGGCTTTACTGGCGACCTACGAGCAGTACTTC	CASKALLATYEQYF	many	TRBJ2-7	TRBV2	.
TGTGCCAGCAGCTTAAGGACAGGTCCGGCGGGTGAGCAGTTCTTC	CASSLRTGPAGEQFF	many	TRBJ2-1	TRBV7-8	TRBD1